This T cell receptor (beta chain) was documented in a study of blood T cell repertoires in COVID-19. Libraries were prepared by immunoSEQ multiplex PCR; TCRdb keeps only in-frame clonotypes and omits some of them. The table lists roughly 200,000 clones, around four fifths of them singletons. V lost 0 bases and J 8 bases, leaving 6 bases between the germline ends. The V gene's germline CDR1 is LGHDT and CDR2 YNNKEL (reference sequence). The CDR3 runs to 12 residues. The chain couples TRBV3-1 (or the pseudogene TRBV3-2) to TRBJ2-3; D is undetermined. The receptor comes from a woman aged 80 or over with COVID-19, enrolled during active disease. Material: peripheral blood. CDR3 loop: CASSQDTGTQYF. The DNA for the CDR3 is TGTGCCAGCAGCCAAGATACTGGTACGCAGTATTTT.